The 13 T cell receptor beta chains given below trace back to one sample, sequenced in a study of blood T cell repertoires in COVID-19. Using immunoSEQ multiplex PCR, the repertoire was profiled, and TCRdb retains in-frame clones only, with some absent. The table has some 180,000 clones, roughly 84% seen once. The sequencing input was peripheral blood. The origin of the receptors is a woman in her thirties or forties with COVID-19, enrolled during active disease.

The V gene is TRBV18, the J gene TRBJ2-7, with D unclear. Germline lookup yields CDR1 KGHSH and CDR2 LQKENI. Trimming cost V 0 bases and J 3 bases, with 9 bases left between them. The CDR3 runs to 14 residues. The CDR3 protein is CASSPPTSGYEQYF. CDR3 nucleotides: TGTGCCAGCTCACCACCGACCTCAGGCTACGAGCAGTACTTC.

The rearrangement links TRBV28 to TRBJ1-1; maybe TRBD1 (5 bases). V lost 6 bases, J lost 4 bases, and 18 bases lay in between. The germline CDR1 and CDR2 sequences are MDHEN and SYDVKM. The CDR3 totals 15 residues. CDR3 protein: CASRLPGTLGTEAFF. The CDR3 region has the DNA TGTGCCAGCAGGTTACCCGGGACTCTCGGCACTGAAGCTTTCTTT. The whole variable domain, filled in from reference TRBV28 and TRBJ1-1, reads DVKVTQSSRYLVKRTGEKVFLECVQDMDHENMFWYRQDPGLGLRLIYFSYDVKMKEKGDIPEGYSVSREKKERFSLILESASTNQTSMYLCASRLPGTLGTEAFFGQGTRLTVV.

This clone came up once. V is TRBV5-6 and J is TRBJ1-2; 10 bases line up with TRBD1. CDR3 length: 14 amino acids. Losses at the gene ends were 8 bases for V and 1 base for J; bases not matched to a gene: 5. Germline V lookup: CDR1 SGHDT, CDR2 YYEEEE. The CDR3, as DNA: TGTGCCAGTAGACAGGGGGCCCTTAACTATGGCTACACCTTC. It translates to CASRQGALNYGYTF.

The chain carries TRBV28 and TRBJ2-1, with 10 bases that match TRBD2. This CDR3 has 13 residues. Germline V gives CDR1 MDHEN, CDR2 SYDVKM. Germline trimming cut 5 bases from V and 8 bases from J; bases unmatched to any gene: 3. Written as DNA, the CDR3 is TGTGCCAGCAGTAGCGGGAGGGCCCATGAGCAGTTCTTC. Amino acid sequence: CASSSGRAHEQFF.

Comments on this clone: One end of the junction varies from germline; a read error may be responsible. The gene calls are TRBV4-1 and TRBJ1-1; tentative D call: TRBD1 (5 bases). The CDR3 has 15 amino acids. Germline loops: CDR1 MGHRA, CDR2 YSYEKL. The CDR3 DNA reads TGCGCCAGCAGCGAAGAAAGAAGGGGAAGCACTGAAGCTTTCTTT. Residues: CASSEERRGSTEAFF.

The rearrangement uses TRBV7-9 and TRBJ2-2, with D perhaps TRBD1 (6 bases). From germline, CDR1 is SEHNR and CDR2 FQNEAQ (reference sequence). V lost 7 bases, J lost 6 bases, and 12 bases lay in between. The CDR3 totals 13 residues. CDR3 residues: CASIVTGPGELFF. The CDR3 nucleotides read TGTGCCAGCATCGTGACAGGTCCCGGGGAGCTGTTTTTT.

V gene TRBV9 combines with J gene TRBJ1-1; D is unresolved. Germline V gene data show CDR1 as SGDLS and CDR2 as YYNGEE. This CDR3 spans 15 amino acids. V was cut by 1 base and J by 5 bases, with 15 bases left in between. The CDR3 reads CASSVSDGVWTEAFF. CDR3 nucleotide sequence: TGTGCCAGCAGCGTATCAGACGGGGTGTGGACTGAAGCTTTCTTT.

The genes are TRBV6-4 and TRBJ2-1, with 11 bases matching TRBD2. Germline values: CDR1 MRHNA, CDR2 SNTAGT. The V and J ends lost 4 bases and 6 bases, in that order; junction bases with no gene match: 5. CDR3 size: 15 residues. Here the CDR3 reads CASSAISGGGNEQFF. As DNA, the CDR3 is TGTGCCAGCAGTGCAATTAGCGGGGGGGGCAATGAGCAGTTCTTC.

This rearrangement joins TRBV21-1 to TRBJ1-2. TRBV21-1 is noted as a pseudogene. CDR3 length: 14 amino acids. The CDR3 loop reads CASSMAAKDYGYTF. The CDR3 nucleotides are TGTGCCAGCAGCATGGCGGCCAAGGACTATGGCTACACCTTC.

With regard to this clone: It may be a read error: a sequence one base away is much more abundant. The chain couples TRBV6-4 to TRBJ1-5; 9 bases are a match to TRBD1. The germline V gene encodes CDR1 MRHNA and CDR2 SNTAGT. Germline trimming cut 2 bases from V and 2 bases from J; bases unmatched to any gene: 1. The CDR3 is 15 amino acids. CDR3 bases: TGTGCCAGCAGTGACACAGGGGGCGGCAATCAGCCCCAGCATTTT. Amino acids: CASSDTGGGNQPQHF.

The CDR3 spells CSARDINEQFF. The DNA for the CDR3 is TGCAGTGCTAGAGATATAAATGAGCAGTTCTTC. J is TRBJ2-1 and V is TRBV20-1; no clear D gene. The germline CDR1 and CDR2 sequences are DFQATT and SNEGSKA (reference sequence). The CDR3 spans 11 residues. Between the trimmed V and J ends, which lost 0 bases and 7 bases, there was a span of 4 bases.

V and J are TRBV19 and TRBJ2-7, with TRBD2 identical over 12 bases. The ends lost 3 bases at V and 1 base at J; junction bases unmatched: 4. Germline values: CDR1 LNHDA, CDR2 SQIVND (reference sequence). The length of the CDR3 is 16 residues. The CDR3 DNA follows: TGTGCCAGTAGTATCCTAACTAGCGGGGGGTCCTACGAGCAGTACTTC. Translated, it gives CASSILTSGGSYEQYF.

The chain links TRBV7-9 to TRBJ1-1; TRBD1 might be the D (6 bases). This CDR3 region has 15 residues. Trimming removed 2 bases at V and 2 bases at J, with 12 bases between. The V gene's germline CDR1 is SEHNR and CDR2 FQNEAQ (reference sequence). CDR3 sequence (DNA): TGTGCCAGCAGCTTAAGGGATGGGGGCAACACTGAAGCTTTCTTT. Protein product: CASSLRDGGNTEAFF.